Sequencing of this TCR beta chain was carried out in a study of cytomegalovirus exposure and HLA in healthy donors. Study-level results: In most subjects, TCR beta sequences reportedly gave accurate predictions of HLA-A and HLA-B alleles. A later analysis by the authors found several of the most significant clusters apparently linked to common viral pathogens.

The PCR employed 60 Vbeta primers together with 13 Jbeta primers. TCRdb's copy holds only in-frame clones and misses some; the assay was immunoSEQ multiplex PCR. The sample lists around 280,000 clones, 80% to 90% occurring once. Regarding donors, all were healthy bone marrow donors. The V gene's germline CDR1 is LGHNA and CDR2 YNFKEQ. Deletions cut 1 base from V and 7 bases from J, with 14 bases between. The length of the CDR3 is 15 residues. In the case of this clone: Its cognate antigen is unknown.

This receptor was obtained from a woman in her late teens or twenties in good health and CMV-seronegative. The J gene is TRBJ2-1, the V gene TRBV4-2; D is possibly TRBD1 (5 bases). Input material: PBMCs. CDR3 region: CASSQVIRAGNEQFF. The CDR3 nucleotides read TGTGCCAGCAGCCAAGTAATTCGGGCAGGGAATGAGCAGTTCTTC.